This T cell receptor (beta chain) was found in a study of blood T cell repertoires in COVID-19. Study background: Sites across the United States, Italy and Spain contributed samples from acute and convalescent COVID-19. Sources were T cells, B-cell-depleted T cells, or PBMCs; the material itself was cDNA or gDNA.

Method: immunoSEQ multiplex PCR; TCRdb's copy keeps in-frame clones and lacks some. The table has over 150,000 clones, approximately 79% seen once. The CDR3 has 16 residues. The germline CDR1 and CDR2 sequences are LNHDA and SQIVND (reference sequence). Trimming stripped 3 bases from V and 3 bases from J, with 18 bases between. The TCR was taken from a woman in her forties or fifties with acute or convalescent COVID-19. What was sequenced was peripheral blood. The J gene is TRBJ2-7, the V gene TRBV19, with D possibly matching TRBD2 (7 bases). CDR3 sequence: CASSMGGAGFRYEQYF. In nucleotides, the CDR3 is TGTGCCAGTAGTATGGGGGGGGCCGGGTTTCGCTACGAGCAGTACTTC. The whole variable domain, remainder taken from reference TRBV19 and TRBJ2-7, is DGGITQSPKYLFRKEGQNVTLSCEQNLNHDAMYWYRQDPGQGLRLIYYSQIVNDFQKGDIAEGYSVSREKKESFPLTVTSAQKNPTAFYLCASSMGGAGFRYEQYFGPGTRLTVT.